Only a few counts were recorded for the clone carrying this T cell receptor (beta chain). Its antigen is unidentified. CDR1 and CDR2 (germline): DFQATT, SNEGSKA (reference sequence). V was pared by 1 base and J by 2 bases, with 5 bases of the junction left unmatched. The length of the CDR3 is 17 residues. This sample was taken from a study of Graves' ophthalmopathy and Graves' hyperthyroidism. In the study overall: Stable hyperthyroidism was defined by absence of ophthalmopathy within 18 months of follow-up. Study-wide findings and caveats: Between ophthalmopathy and stable hyperthyroidism, a 13-signature model drew a separation with approximately 87% sensitivity and around 80% specificity. The model reached roughly 70% sensitivity and about 72% specificity for predicting ophthalmopathy progression.

Eligible hyperthyroidism cases comprised new diagnoses of under 2 months' duration in individuals aged 18 to 65. TCR beta CDR3 regions were amplified from RNA transcripts. HTBI-primed first-round RT-PCR preceded second-round multiplex PCR. TCRdb passed the multiplex PCR reads through MiXCR, listing each CDR3 protein once. The sample includes around 1,200,000 distinct CDR3 sequences, 35% to 40% of them seen just once. Sequencing was performed on peripheral blood or thyroid tissue (not recorded which). The rearrangement uses TRBV20-1 and TRBJ2-5; 15 bases are a match to TRBD2. The TCR comes from an adult man with Graves' hyperthyroidism. The CDR3 region is CSARGTSGRAVQETQYF. Here the CDR3 DNA reads TGCAGTGCTAGAGGGACTAGCGGGAGGGCCGTTCAAGAGACCCAGTACTTC.